Listed below are T cell receptor beta chains from one sample, sequenced in a study of CD8 T cells in ankylosing spondylitis. TCRdb itself ran the 5' RACE reads through MiXCR, one entry per CDR3 protein. The table lists roughly 700,000 distinct CDR3 sequences, under 20% of them singletons, with around 19% in the top ten. Sequenced material: blood, either unsorted or a sorted T cell fraction (not recorded which). The receptors were sampled from a male donor with ankylosing spondylitis. Both conserved end residues are trimmed from each CDR3. Not every row has a clone size; where given, it reads once, few, many or a size class.

TRBJ1-1,many,TRBV5-6,ASSLAFKGMNTEAF
TRBJ2-1,few,TRBV7-3,ASSLTLGNEQF
TRBJ1-2,few,TRBV30,AWWYGPGSYGYT
TRBJ1-4,few,TRBV5-1,ASSMAGGNEKLF
TRBJ2-1,few,TRBV24-1,ATSDPIGGSLAGGVDEQF
TRBJ2-1,few,TRBV7-2,ASSYTDTRF
TRBJ1-6,-,TRBV12-3/TRBV12-4,ASSLSSLTSPLH
TRBJ2-5,few,TRBV12-3/TRBV12-4,ASSLADRGRETQY
TRBJ2-1,many,TRBV29-1,SVVLADYNEQF
TRBJ2-5,few,TRBV5-1,ASSFGTFQETQY
TRBJ2-6,few,TRBV7-9,ASRWASSGANVLT
TRBJ2-1,-,TRBV4-1,ASSQGRDGFYEQF
TRBJ1-1,many,TRBV25-1,ASRPQGANTEAF
TRBJ2-7,few,TRBV6-5,ASSYSIGMNEQY
TRBJ1-1,few,TRBV5-1,ASSLLGTANTEAF
TRBJ2-3,few,TRBV12-3/TRBV12-4,ASTPDGAPSTDTQY
TRBJ2-3,-,TRBV6-1,ASIERGTPNTQY
TRBJ1-6,few,TRBV5-1,ASSLGDVNSPLH
TRBJ2-2,many,TRBV6-1,ASSRGTGSRGELF
TRBJ2-7,few,TRBV28,ASSRTGSHEQY
TRBJ1-1,few,TRBV7-9,ASSFSGQPNTEAF
TRBJ2-5,-,TRBV20-1,SAQEQVETQY
TRBJ1-1,few,TRBV12-3/TRBV12-4,ASSFNSGNTEAF
TRBJ2-3,few,TRBV7-9,ASSPPSGTASTDTQY
TRBJ2-1,many,TRBV5-1,ASSLGRDEQF
TRBJ2-7,-,TRBV7-9,ASSQELNEQY
TRBJ1-2,few,TRBV12-3/TRBV12-4,ASLGEGGYT
TRBJ2-3,-,TRBV28,ASSSIGTGEDTQY
TRBJ2-5,few,TRBV28,ASSPQTRNNQYQETQY
TRBJ1-5,-,TRBV19,ASTNLRDTHQPQH
TRBJ2-3,-,TRBV28,ASSLGTSEDTQY
TRBJ2-1,-,TRBV27,ASTSPTSGPNNEQF
TRBJ1-6,few,TRBV20-1,SAHTGGTGGYNSPLH
TRBJ2-7,-,TRBV4-1,ASILGQGNNEQY
TRBJ2-3,-,TRBV7-9,ASSLDRQTSTDTQY
TRBJ2-3,many,TRBV29-1,SVETTRTDTQY
TRBJ2-7,-,TRBV4-3,ASSQDRTTSYEQY
TRBJ2-1,few,TRBV7-2,ASSLARGKSSYNEQF
TRBJ1-3,-,TRBV2,ASSRYRDTRNTIY
TRBJ2-3,-,TRBV7-9,ASSRTAADTQY
TRBJ2-6,few,TRBV5-1,ASSYASGSGANVLT
TRBJ1-1,-,TRBV11-2,ASSLTLRRTGANTEAF
TRBJ2-7,few,TRBV12-3/TRBV12-4,ASSPWDHYEQY
TRBJ2-1,-,TRBV20-1,SAPLAGGLNEQF
TRBJ1-1,few,TRBV4-1,ASSQDQGLMNTEAF
TRBJ1-4,few,TRBV18,ASSPLREEKLF
TRBJ2-7,-,TRBV5-1,ASSLGASGYYEQY
TRBJ1-2,few,TRBV4-1,ASSQVPRAQYGYT
TRBJ2-1,few,TRBV20-1,SAPKGGINEQF
TRBJ1-2,-,TRBV5-6,ASSLGGQGDPNYGYT
TRBJ2-7,-,TRBV12-3/TRBV12-4,ASTVLAGPYEQY
TRBJ2-3,-,TRBV6-1,ASSGLAGATDTQY
TRBJ2-1,few,TRBV7-9,ASSLGSGGVDEQF